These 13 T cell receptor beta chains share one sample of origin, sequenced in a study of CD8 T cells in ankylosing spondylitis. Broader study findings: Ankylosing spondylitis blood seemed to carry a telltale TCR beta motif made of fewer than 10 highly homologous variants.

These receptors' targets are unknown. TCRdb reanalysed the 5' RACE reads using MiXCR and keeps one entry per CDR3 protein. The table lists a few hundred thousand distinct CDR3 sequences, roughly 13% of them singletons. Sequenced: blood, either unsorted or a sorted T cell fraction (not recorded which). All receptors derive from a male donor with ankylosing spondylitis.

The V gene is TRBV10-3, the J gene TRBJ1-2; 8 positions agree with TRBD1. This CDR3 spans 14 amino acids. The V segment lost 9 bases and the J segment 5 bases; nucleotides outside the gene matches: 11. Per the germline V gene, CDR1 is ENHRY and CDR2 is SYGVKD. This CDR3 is CAMKPPDREYGYTF. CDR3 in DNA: TGTGCCATGAAACCCCCGGACAGGGAATATGGCTACACCTTC.

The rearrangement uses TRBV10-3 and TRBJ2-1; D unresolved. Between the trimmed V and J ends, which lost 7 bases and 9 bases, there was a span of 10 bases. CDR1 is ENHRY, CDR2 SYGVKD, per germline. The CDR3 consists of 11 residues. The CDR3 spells CAITLKGEQFF. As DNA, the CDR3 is TGTGCCATCACCCTTAAGGGTGAGCAGTTCTTC.

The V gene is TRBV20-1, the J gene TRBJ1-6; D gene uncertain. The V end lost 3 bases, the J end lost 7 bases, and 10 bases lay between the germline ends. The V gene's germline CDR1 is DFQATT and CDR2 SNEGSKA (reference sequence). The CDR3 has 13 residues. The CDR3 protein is CSARGAGNSPLHF. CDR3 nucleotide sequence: TGCAGTGCTAGGGGAGCGGGGAATTCACCCCTCCACTTT.

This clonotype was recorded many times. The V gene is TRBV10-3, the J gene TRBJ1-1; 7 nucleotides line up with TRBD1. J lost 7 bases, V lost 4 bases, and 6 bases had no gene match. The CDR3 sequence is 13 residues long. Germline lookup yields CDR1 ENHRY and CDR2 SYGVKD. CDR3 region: CAISGKGDSEAFF. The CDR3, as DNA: TGTGCCATCAGTGGAAAAGGGGACAGTGAAGCTTTCTTT.

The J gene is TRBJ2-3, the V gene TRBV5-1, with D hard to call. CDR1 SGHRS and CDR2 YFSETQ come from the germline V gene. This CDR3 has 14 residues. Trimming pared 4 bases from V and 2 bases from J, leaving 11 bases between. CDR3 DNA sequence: TGCGCCAGCAGCGAAGACTCACACACAGATACGCAGTATTTT. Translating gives CASSEDSHTDTQYF.

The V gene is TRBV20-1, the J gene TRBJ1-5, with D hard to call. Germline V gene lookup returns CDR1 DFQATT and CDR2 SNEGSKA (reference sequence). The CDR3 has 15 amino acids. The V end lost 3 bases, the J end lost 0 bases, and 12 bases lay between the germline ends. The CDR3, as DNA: TGCAGTGCTAGTATGTCCCTCTATAGCAATCAGCCCCAGCATTTT. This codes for CSASMSLYSNQPQHF.

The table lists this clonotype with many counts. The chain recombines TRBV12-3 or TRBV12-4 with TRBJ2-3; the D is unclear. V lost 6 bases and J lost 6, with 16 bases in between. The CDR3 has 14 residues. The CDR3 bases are TGTGCCAGCAGCTCCCTAGGGCCGAGGGATACGCAGTATTTT. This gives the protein CASSSLGPRDTQYF.

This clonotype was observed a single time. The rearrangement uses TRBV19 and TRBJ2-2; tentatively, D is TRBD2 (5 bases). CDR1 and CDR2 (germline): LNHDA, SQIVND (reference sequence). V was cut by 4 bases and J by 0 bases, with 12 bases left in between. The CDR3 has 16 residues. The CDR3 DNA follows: TGTGCCAGTAGTACCGCTAGACTATCGAACACCGGGGAGCTGTTTTTT. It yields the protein CASSTARLSNTGELFF.

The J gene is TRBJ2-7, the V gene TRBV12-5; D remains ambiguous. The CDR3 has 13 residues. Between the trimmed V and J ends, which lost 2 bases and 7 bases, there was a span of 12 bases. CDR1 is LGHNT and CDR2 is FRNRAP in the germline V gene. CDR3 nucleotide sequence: TGTGCTAGTGGTTTGTCCCAGGTCGGGGAGCAGTACGTC. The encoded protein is CASGLSQVGEQYV.

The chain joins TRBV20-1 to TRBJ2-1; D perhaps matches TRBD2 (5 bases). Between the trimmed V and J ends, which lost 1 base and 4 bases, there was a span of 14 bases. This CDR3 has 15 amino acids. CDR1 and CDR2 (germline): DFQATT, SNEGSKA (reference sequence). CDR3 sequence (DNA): TGCAGTGCTAGAGGGGTAGCGAGAATGTACAATGAGCAGTTCTTC. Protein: CSARGVARMYNEQFF.

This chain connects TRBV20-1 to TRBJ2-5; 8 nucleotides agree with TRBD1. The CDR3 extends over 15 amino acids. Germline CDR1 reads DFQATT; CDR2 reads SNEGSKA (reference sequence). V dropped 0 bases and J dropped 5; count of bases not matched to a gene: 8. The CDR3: CSARDPQGAGETQYF. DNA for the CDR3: TGCAGTGCTAGAGATCCCCAGGGGGCTGGTGAGACCCAGTACTTC.

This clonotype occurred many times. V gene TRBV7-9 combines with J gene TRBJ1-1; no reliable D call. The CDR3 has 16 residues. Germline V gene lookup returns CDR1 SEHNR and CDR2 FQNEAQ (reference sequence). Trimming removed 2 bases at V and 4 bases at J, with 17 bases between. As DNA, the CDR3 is TGTGCCAGCAGCTTAATACACCTCATCGAGGGCACTGAAGCTTTCTTT. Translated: CASSLIHLIEGTEAFF.

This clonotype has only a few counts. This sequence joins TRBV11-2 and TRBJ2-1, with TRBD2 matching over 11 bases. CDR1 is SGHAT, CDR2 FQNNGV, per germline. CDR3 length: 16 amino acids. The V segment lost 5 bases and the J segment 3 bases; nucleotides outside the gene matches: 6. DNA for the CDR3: TGTGCCAGCAGCCCCCAGGGACTAGCGGACTACAATGAGCAGTTCTTC. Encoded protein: CASSPQGLADYNEQFF.